This T cell receptor (beta chain) comes out of a study of cytomegalovirus exposure and HLA in healthy donors. Study findings and constraints: The tendency of first-cohort TCR clusters to co-occur in the roughly 130 validation repertoires was the finding of a later analysis. There were some public TCRs occurring in many donors, but most TCR sequences were rare. As was reported, the classifier diagnosed cytomegalovirus status with high specificity and sensitivity.

TCRdb's copy holds only in-frame clones and misses some; the assay was immunoSEQ multiplex PCR. The data show 80,000 to 95,000 clones, approximately 96% seen once. In germline, CDR1 is SGDLS, CDR2 YYNGEE. Germline trimming cut 4 bases from V and 5 bases from J; bases unmatched to any gene: 6. CDR3 length: 14 amino acids. As for this clone: Its antigen is unidentified.

This receptor was taken from a woman younger than 35 in good health and CMV-seronegative. The source material was PBMCs. The chain uses TRBV9 and TRBJ2-1, with 7 bases lining up with TRBD2. CDR3 DNA: TGTGCCAGCAGCCGGAGGGACTACGACAATGAGCAGTTCTTC. Amino acids: CASSRRDYDNEQFF.